Only a few counts were recorded for the clone carrying this TCR beta chain. Antigen: not known. These data originate in a study of cytomegalovirus exposure and HLA in healthy donors. General study findings and limits: The listing of 150 to 200 TCR beta chains classed them as cytomegalovirus-associated. In a later analysis, specific HLA alleles were associated with 15,000 to 20,000 TCR beta sequences at a 0.05 false discovery rate. In a later analysis, several top co-occurrence clusters appeared linked to parvovirus B19, influenza, CMV and Epstein-Barr virus. Analysis was carried out at a later point, and it linked a missense DCLRE1C variant to TCR beta V- and J-gene trimming.

Germline V gene sequence: CDR1 SGHNT, CDR2 YENEEA. The CDR3 covers 19 residues. V lost 1 base, J lost 5 bases, and 16 bases stayed unmatched. PCR was performed using 60 Vbeta and 13 Jbeta primers. The data were produced by immunoSEQ multiplex PCR, yet TCRdb's version contains in-frame clones alone and is incomplete. The data contain 80,000 or so clones, 10% of them singletons. This TCR was sampled from a man aged 60-69 years in good health and CMV-seropositive. The chain couples TRBV11-3 to TRBJ2-1; 8 nucleotides match TRBD2. The sample comprised PBMCs. The CDR3 region has the DNA TGTGCCAGCAGCTTAGCCCGCGCGATGGCGGGAGGAGATCACAATGAGCAGTTCTTC. It encodes CASSLARAMAGGDHNEQFF.